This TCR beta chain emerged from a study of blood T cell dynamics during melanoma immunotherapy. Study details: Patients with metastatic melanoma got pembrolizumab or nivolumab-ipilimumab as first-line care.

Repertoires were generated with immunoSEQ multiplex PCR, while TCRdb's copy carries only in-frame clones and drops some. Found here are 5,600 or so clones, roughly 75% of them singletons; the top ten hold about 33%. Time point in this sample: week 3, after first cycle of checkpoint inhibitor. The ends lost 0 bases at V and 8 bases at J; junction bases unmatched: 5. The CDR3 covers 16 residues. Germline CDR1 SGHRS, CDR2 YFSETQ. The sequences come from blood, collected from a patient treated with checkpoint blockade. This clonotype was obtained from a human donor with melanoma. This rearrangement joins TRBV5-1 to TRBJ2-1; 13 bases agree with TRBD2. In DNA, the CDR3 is TGCGCCAGCAGCTTGGGAGGGACTAGCGGGAACGATGAGCAGTTCTTC. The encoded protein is CASSLGGTSGNDEQFF. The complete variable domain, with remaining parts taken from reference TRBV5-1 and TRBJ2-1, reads KAGVTQTPRYLIKTRGQQVTLSCSPISGHRSVSWYQQTPGQGLQFLFEYFSETQRNKGNFPGRFSGRQFSNSRSEMNVSTLELGDSALYLCASSLGGTSGNDEQFFGPGTRLTVL.